This T cell receptor beta chain was recorded in a study of cytomegalovirus exposure and HLA in healthy donors. The germline CDR1 and CDR2 sequences are SGHDT and YYEEEE. Trimming removed 1 base from V and 1 base from J, with 9 bases in between. The CDR3 spans 15 residues. 13 Jbeta primers and 60 Vbeta primers were used for the PCR. Using immunoSEQ multiplex PCR, the repertoire was profiled, and TCRdb retains in-frame clones only, with some absent. The table lists under 150,000 clones, 73% of them singletons. The table lists this clone with a few counts. The rearrangement links TRBV5-6 to TRBJ1-3, with D possibly TRBD1 on 5 matching bases. The sequenced sample consisted of PBMCs. The clonotype comes from a human donor in good health. CDR3 region: CASSLIRQSGNTIYF. The CDR3 DNA reads TGTGCCAGCAGCTTGATTCGACAGTCTGGAAACACCATATATTTT.